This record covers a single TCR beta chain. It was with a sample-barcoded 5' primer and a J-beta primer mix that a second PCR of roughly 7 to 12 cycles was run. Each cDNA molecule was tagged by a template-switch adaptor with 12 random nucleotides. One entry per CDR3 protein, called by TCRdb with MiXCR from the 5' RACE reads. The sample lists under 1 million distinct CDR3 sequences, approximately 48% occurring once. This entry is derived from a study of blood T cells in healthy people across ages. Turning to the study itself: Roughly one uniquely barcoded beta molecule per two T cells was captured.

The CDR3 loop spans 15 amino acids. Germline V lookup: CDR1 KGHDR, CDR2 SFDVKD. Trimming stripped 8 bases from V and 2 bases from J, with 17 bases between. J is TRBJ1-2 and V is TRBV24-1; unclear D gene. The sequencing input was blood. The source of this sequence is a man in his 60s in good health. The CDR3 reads CATILLCPGNYGYTF. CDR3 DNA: TGTGCCACCATATTACTCTGCCCGGGGAACTATGGCTACACCTTC.